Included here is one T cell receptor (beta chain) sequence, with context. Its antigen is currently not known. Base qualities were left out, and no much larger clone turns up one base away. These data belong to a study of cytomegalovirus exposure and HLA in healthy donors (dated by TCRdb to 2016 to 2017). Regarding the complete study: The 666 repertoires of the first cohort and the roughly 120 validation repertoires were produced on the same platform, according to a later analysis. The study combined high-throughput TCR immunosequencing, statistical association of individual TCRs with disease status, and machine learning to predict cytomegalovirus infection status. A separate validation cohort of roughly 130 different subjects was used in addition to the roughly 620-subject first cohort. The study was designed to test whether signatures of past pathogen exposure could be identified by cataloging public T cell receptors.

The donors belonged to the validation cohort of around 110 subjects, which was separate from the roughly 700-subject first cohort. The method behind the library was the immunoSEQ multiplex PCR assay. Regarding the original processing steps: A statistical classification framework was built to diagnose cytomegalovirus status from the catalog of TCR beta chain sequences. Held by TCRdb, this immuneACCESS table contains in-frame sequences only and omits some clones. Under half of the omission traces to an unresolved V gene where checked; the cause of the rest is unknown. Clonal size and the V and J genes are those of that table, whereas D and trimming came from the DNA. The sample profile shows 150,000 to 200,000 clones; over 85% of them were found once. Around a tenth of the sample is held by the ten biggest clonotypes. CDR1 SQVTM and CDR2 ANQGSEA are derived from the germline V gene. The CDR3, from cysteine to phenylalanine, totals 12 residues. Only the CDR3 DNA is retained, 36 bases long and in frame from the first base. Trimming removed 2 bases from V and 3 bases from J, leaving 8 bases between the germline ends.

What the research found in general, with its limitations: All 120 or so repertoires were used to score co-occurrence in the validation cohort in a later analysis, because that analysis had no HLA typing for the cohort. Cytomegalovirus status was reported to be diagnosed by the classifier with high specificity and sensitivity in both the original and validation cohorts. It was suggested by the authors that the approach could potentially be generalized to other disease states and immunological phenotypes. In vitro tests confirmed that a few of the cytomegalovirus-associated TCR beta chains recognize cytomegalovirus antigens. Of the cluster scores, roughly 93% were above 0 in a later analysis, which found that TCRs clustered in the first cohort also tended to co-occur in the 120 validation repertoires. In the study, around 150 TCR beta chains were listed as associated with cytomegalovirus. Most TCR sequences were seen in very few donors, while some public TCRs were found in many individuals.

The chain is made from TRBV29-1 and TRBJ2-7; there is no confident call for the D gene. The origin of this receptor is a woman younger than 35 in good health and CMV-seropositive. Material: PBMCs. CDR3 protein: CSVERSGYEQYF. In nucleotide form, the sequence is TGCAGCGTTGAAAGGTCAGGCTACGAGCAGTACTTC.